A single sample is the source of the 30 T cell receptor beta chains below, sequenced in a study of cytomegalovirus exposure and HLA in healthy donors. In the PCR, 60 Vbeta and 13 Jbeta primers were used. Produced via immunoSEQ multiplex PCR; TCRdb's table is partial and in-frame only. The sample lists over 120,000 clones, 70% occurring once. Sample: PBMCs. These receptors were collected from a woman aged 55-69 years in good health and CMV-seropositive.

The chain employs TRBV5-4 and TRBJ1-2, with D tentatively TRBD1 (5 bases). This CDR3 is built from 15 residues. The germline V gene has CDR1 SGHNT and CDR2 YYREEE (reference sequence). The V end lost 0 bases, the J end lost 5 bases, and 14 bases lay between the germline ends. The CDR3 reads CASSLEGRRAYGYTF. In nucleotides, the CDR3 is TGTGCCAGCAGCTTGGAGGGTCGCAGGGCTTATGGCTACACCTTC.

This clone showed up just a few times. This chain connects TRBV5-4 to TRBJ2-7, with D possibly TRBD1 on 5 matching bases. The CDR3 runs 13 residues. The V end was cut by 0 bases, the J end by 5 bases, with 9 bases between. Germline CDR1 and CDR2: SGHNT and YYREEE (reference sequence). The CDR3 here is CASSLEGPHEQYF. The CDR3 region has the DNA TGTGCCAGCAGCTTGGAGGGGCCGCACGAGCAGTACTTC.

V is TRBV15 and J is TRBJ2-5; 8 bases are a match to TRBD1. The germline V gene has CDR1 LNHNV and CDR2 YYDKDF (reference sequence). J gave up 5 bases and V 0 bases, and 5 bases lay outside the gene matches. The CDR3 totals 15 residues. The CDR3 nucleotides read TGTGCCACCAGCAGAGACAGGGGGCGCTTCGAGACCCAGTACTTC. This sequence encodes CATSRDRGRFETQYF.

The V and J genes are TRBV29-1 and TRBJ1-2, with TRBD1 matching over 8 bases. Per the germline V gene, CDR1 is SQVTM and CDR2 is ANQGSEA. This CDR3 region has 12 residues. V gave up 4 bases and J gave up 7 bases; unmatched junction bases: 5. The CDR3 coding sequence is TGCAGCGTTGGGACAGGGACGGTTGGCTACACCTTC. Its protein product is CSVGTGTVGYTF.

The chain has TRBV5-1 and TRBJ2-5; 9 bases align to TRBD2. Unmatched junction bases numbered 9, after V lost 7 bases and J lost 5 bases. This CDR3 spans 14 amino acids. Germline assignment: CDR1 SGHRS and CDR2 YFSETQ. CDR3 nucleotide sequence: TGCGCCAGCTCCTCCGGGACTAGCTTTGAGACCCAGTACTTC. Protein: CASSSGTSFETQYF. The full variable domain, its missing parts supplied by reference TRBV5-1 and TRBJ2-5, is KAGVTQTPRYLIKTRGQQVTLSCSPISGHRSVSWYQQTPGQGLQFLFEYFSETQRNKGNFPGRFSGRQFSNSRSEMNVSTLELGDSALYLCASSSGTSFETQYFGPGTRLLVL.

Points on this clone: Additional DNA sequences in this sample encode the identical CDR3. V gene TRBV28 combines with J gene TRBJ2-6, with TRBD1 identical over 7 bases. The CDR3 runs 15 residues. The V segment lost 4 bases and the J segment 2 bases; nucleotides outside the gene matches: 2. The V gene's germline CDR1 is MDHEN and CDR2 SYDVKM. Here the CDR3 DNA reads TGTGCCAGCAGTTCTCAGGGGGCTGGGGCCAACGTCCTGACTTTC. Translating it yields CASSSQGAGANVLTF.

This clone occurred once. V usage is TRBV28 and J usage is TRBJ1-4; D is perhaps TRBD1 (6 bases). The CDR3 length is 16 residues. The V and J ends lost 6 bases and 6 bases respectively, with 20 bases between them. Germline V gives CDR1 MDHEN, CDR2 SYDVKM. CDR3 sequence: CASRSMRDIRYEKLFF. For the CDR3, the DNA is TGTGCCAGCAGATCAATGAGGGACATTCGGTATGAAAAACTGTTTTTT.

This sequence joins TRBV5-8 and TRBJ2-1, with 14 bases that match TRBD2. This CDR3 has 17 amino acids. Trimming at V came to 0 bases and at J to 3 bases, leaving 2 bases not matched to a gene. Germline loops: CDR1 SGHTS, CDR2 YDEGEE. CDR3 DNA sequence: TGTGCCAGCAGCTTGGAGGGGACTAGCGGGGGCTACAATGAGCAGTTCTTC. This encodes CASSLEGTSGGYNEQFF. The variable domain in full, completed from reference TRBV5-8 and TRBJ2-1, reads EAGVTQSPTHLIKTRGQQATLRCSPISGHTSVYWYQQALGLGLQFLLWYDEGEERNRGNFPPRFSGRQFPNYSSELNVNALELEDSALYLCASSLEGTSGGYNEQFFGPGTRLTVL.

This clone has a single count. V gene TRBV7-3 combines with J gene TRBJ2-3, with D perhaps matching TRBD2 (5 bases). Per germline, CDR1 SGHTA and CDR2 FQGTGA. CDR3 length: 15 residues. Trimming cost V 6 bases and J 2 bases, with 15 bases left between them. The CDR3, as DNA: TGTGCCAGCAGTCCCCTCGGGGAGCCCACAGATACGCAGTATTTT. Its protein product is CASSPLGEPTDTQYF. Full variable domain (outside the CDR3, taken from reference TRBV7-3 and TRBJ2-3): GAGVSQTPSNKVTEKGKYVELRCDPISGHTALYWYRQSLGQGPEFLIYFQGTGAADDSGLPNDRFFAVRPEGSVSTLKIQRTERGDSAVYLCASSPLGEPTDTQYFGPGTRLTVL.

Only a few counts were recorded for this clone. The chain recombines TRBV4-1 with TRBJ1-5; the D gene is possibly TRBD1 (5 bases). This CDR3 region has 17 residues. Germline loops: CDR1 MGHRA, CDR2 YSYEKL. Trimming removed 0 bases at V and 0 bases at J, with 12 bases between. The DNA of the CDR3 is TGCGCCAGCAGCCAAGATGGGGGGGTGATTAGCAATCAGCCCCAGCATTTT. Its translation is CASSQDGGVISNQPQHF.

V gene TRBV20-1 combines with J gene TRBJ1-4, with D unresolved. Per germline, CDR1 DFQATT and CDR2 SNEGSKA (reference sequence). CDR3 length: 11 residues. Deletions cut 5 bases from V and 4 bases from J, with 5 bases between. The DNA for the CDR3 is TGCAGTGCTGACTATAATGAAAAACTGTTTTTT. This translates into CSADYNEKLFF.

This clone was recorded a few times. The chain combines TRBV6-6 with TRBJ2-7; maybe TRBD1 (5 bases). This CDR3 spans 15 amino acids. V shed 2 bases and J shed 5 bases, with 16 bases lying between them. Germline V CDR1 and CDR2: MNHNY, SVGAGI (reference sequence). The CDR3, as DNA: TGTGCCAGCAGTTACCCCCTGTCAGGGAACCACGAGCAGTACTTC. Residues: CASSYPLSGNHEQYF.

This clone showed up just a few times. The chain combines TRBV5-6 with TRBJ2-1; TRBD2 aligns across 9 bases. J lost 5 bases, V lost 4 bases, and 13 bases had no gene match. CDR1 and CDR2 from the germline V gene are SGHDT and YYEEEE. The CDR3 has 17 amino acids. The CDR3 spells CASSLSISGRTNNEQFF. CDR3 nucleotides: TGTGCCAGCAGCCTCAGTATTAGCGGGAGAACGAACAATGAGCAGTTCTTC.

The chain links TRBV10-1 to TRBJ2-2; 8 bases line up with TRBD2. The germline V gene encodes CDR1 WNHNN and CDR2 SYGVQD (reference sequence). This CDR3 region has 17 residues. The V gene end was trimmed by 8 bases and the J gene end by 7 bases; junction bases not matched to a gene: 18. The CDR3 loop reads CASGQRGVSGSHGELFF. DNA for the CDR3: TGCGCCAGCGGACAACGCGGGGTGAGCGGGAGTCACGGGGAGCTGTTTTTT.

The V call is TRBV28, the J call TRBJ1-1; tentative D call: TRBD1 (5 bases). With 5 bases removed from V and 6 bases from J, the gap between germline ends came to 19 bases. The germline V gene has CDR1 MDHEN and CDR2 SYDVKM. The CDR3 is made up of 15 amino acids. CDR3 nucleotide sequence: TGTGCCAGCAGTCCCGGGGGAGCCGGATTCTCTGAAGCTTTCTTT. This sequence encodes CASSPGGAGFSEAFF.

The chain joins TRBV5-1 to TRBJ2-5; no clear D gene. The CDR3 length is 12 residues. The germline V gene encodes CDR1 SGHRS and CDR2 YFSETQ. V was cut by 2 bases and J by 2 bases, with 4 bases left in between. Here the CDR3 reads CASSLAQETQYF. DNA for the CDR3: TGCGCCAGCAGCTTAGCTCAAGAGACCCAGTACTTC.

In its sample, this clone was seen once. This chain uses TRBV11-2 with TRBJ2-2; D possibly corresponds to TRBD2 (5 bases). V lost 5 bases and J lost 6, with 13 bases in between. The germline V gene has CDR1 SGHAT and CDR2 FQNNGV. This CDR3 has 14 amino acids. The CDR3 loop is CASSPLARAGELFF. In DNA form, the CDR3 reads TGTGCCAGCAGCCCCCTAGCAAGGGCCGGGGAGCTGTTTTTT.

The chain combines TRBV6-5 with TRBJ1-4; perhaps TRBD1 as D (6 bases). The CDR3 covers 12 residues. V dropped 8 bases and J dropped 7 bases, with 11 bases sitting between them. CDR1 and CDR2 (germline): MNHEY, SVGAGI. DNA of the CDR3: TGTGCCAGCCCGAACAGGGTTGAAAAACTGTTTTTT. The encoded protein is CASPNRVEKLFF.

V gene TRBV5-1 combines with J gene TRBJ2-7; possibly TRBD1 for D (5 bases). V lost 0 bases and J lost 2, with 9 bases in between. Germline V gives CDR1 SGHRS, CDR2 YFSETQ. This CDR3 comprises 14 residues. The CDR3 DNA sequence: TGCGCCAGCAGCTTGGACAGGTCAACCTACGAGCAGTACTTC. Translated, it gives CASSLDRSTYEQYF.

The V call is TRBV19, the J call TRBJ2-1, with D tentatively TRBD2 (6 bases). V gave up 4 bases and J gave up 3 bases, with 22 bases separating them. The length of the CDR3 is 18 residues. Germline CDR1 and CDR2: LNHDA and SQIVND (reference sequence). CDR3 DNA: TGTGCCAGTAGTAGAGTAGGTATGGGGGGTTCGGGCTACAATGAGCAGTTCTTC. Amino acid sequence: CASSRVGMGGSGYNEQFF.

The chain joins TRBV21-1 to TRBJ2-1; the listed D gene, TRBD1, was not tested against the DNA. TRBV21-1 is shown as a pseudogene. There are 16 residues in the CDR3. The CDR3 bases are TGTGCCAGCAGCAAAGGCCCAGGGGGCATGGGGGGTGAGCAGTTCTTC. Translation gives CASSKGPGGMGGEQFF.

The chain is built from TRBV27 and TRBJ2-3; D might be TRBD2 (6 bases). CDR1 and CDR2 from the germline V gene are MNHEY and SMNVEV (reference sequence). Trimming cost V 3 bases and J 5 bases, with 21 bases left between them. The CDR3 extends over 17 amino acids. The DNA for the CDR3 is TGTGCCAGCAGTTTGCCCCCACGCGGACTGGGGGGAGATACGCAGTATTTT. Encoded protein: CASSLPPRGLGGDTQYF.

In its sample, this clone was seen a few times. The chain carries TRBV2 and TRBJ2-1, with TRBD2 matching over 11 bases. CDR3 size: 15 residues. V was pared by 4 bases and J by 2 bases, with 1 base of the junction left unmatched. CDR1 is SNHLY, CDR2 FYNNEI, per germline. As DNA, the CDR3 is TGTGCCAGCAGTGGGACTAGCGGGCCCTACAATGAGCAGTTCTTC. As protein: CASSGTSGPYNEQFF.

The genes are TRBV29-1 and TRBJ1-2; 8 bases align to TRBD1. The CDR3 consists of 12 residues. The germline CDR1 and CDR2 sequences are SQVTM and ANQGSEA. J gave up 4 bases and V 8 bases, and 6 bases lay outside the gene matches. CDR3: CSIRQGTYGYTF. CDR3 in DNA: TGCAGCATCCGACAGGGGACCTATGGCTACACCTTC.

This clone was seen a few times. J is TRBJ2-3 and V is TRBV6-5; possible D gene TRBD2, 5 bases. Germline CDR1 and CDR2: MNHEY and SVGAGI. The CDR3 runs 14 residues. V was trimmed by 5 bases and J by 6 bases, leaving 15 bases between them. In nucleotides, the CDR3 is TGTGCCAGCAGTGAATTAGCGATCACGGATACGCAGTATTTT. Amino acids: CASSELAITDTQYF.

The CDR3 sequence: CASSLVGGQGNTEAFF. CDR3 in DNA: TGTGCCAGCAGCTTAGTCGGTGGACAGGGGAACACTGAAGCTTTCTTT. The chain recombines TRBV11-2 with TRBJ1-1; 8 bases line up with TRBD1. V lost 1 base and J lost 1; bases outside the gene matches: 5. This CDR3 comprises 16 residues. Germline V CDR1 and CDR2: SGHAT, FQNNGV.

This clone was counted only a few times. V is TRBV4-1 and J is TRBJ1-1; D may be TRBD1 (6 bases). V dropped 4 bases and J dropped 0 bases, with 15 bases sitting between them. The germline V gene has CDR1 MGHRA and CDR2 YSYEKL. The CDR3 sequence is 16 residues long. DNA for the CDR3: TGCGCCAGCAGCCCTCGACAGGCCATCATGAACACTGAAGCTTTCTTT. Its protein product is CASSPRQAIMNTEAFF.

The CDR3: CASSTLAGVMETQYF. The CDR3 nucleotides read TGTGCCAGTAGTACCCTAGCGGGAGTGATGGAGACCCAGTACTTC. This sequence joins TRBV19 and TRBJ2-5, with TRBD2 matching over 10 bases. V trimming: 4 bases; J trimming: 5 bases; junction bases outside the gene matches: 7. Germline V CDR1 and CDR2: LNHDA, SQIVND (reference sequence). CDR3 length: 15 amino acids.

The V and J genes are TRBV20-1 and TRBJ2-1; TRBD2 matches at 11 bases. Germline-derived CDR1 and CDR2 are DFQATT and SNEGSKA (reference sequence). Trimming cost V 2 bases and J 15 bases; bases outside gene matches: 3. The CDR3 loop spans 11 amino acids. In DNA, the CDR3 is TGCAGTGCTAGAACTAGCGGGAGTATGTTCTTC. Translating it yields CSARTSGSMFF.

The chain is built from TRBV30 and TRBJ1-5; the match to TRBD1 covers 7 bases. The CDR3 spans 14 residues. With 7 bases clipped from V and 4 bases from J, the junction kept 10 bases outside the gene matches. The germline gives CDR1 GTSNPN, CDR2 SVGIG (reference sequence). The CDR3 region has the DNA TGTGCCTTCCAACAGACAGGGCATAATCAGCCCCAGCATTTT. It is translated as CAFQQTGHNQPQHF.